This passage covers 30 T cell receptor beta chains from one sample sequenced in a study of T cells in Graves' hyperthyroidism and ophthalmopathy. Amplified TCR beta CDR3 regions came from RNA transcripts. The primer set for the first-round RT-PCR of the TCR CDR3 was HTBI. TCRdb re-derived calls from the multiplex PCR reads in MiXCR, one entry per CDR3 protein. The sample lists around 350,000 distinct CDR3 sequences, about a sixth occurring once. The sample was blood. The receptor source for this set is a woman aged 18-29 years with Graves' hyperthyroidism that later progressed to Graves' ophthalmopathy.

This clonotype appeared many times. The chain joins TRBV3-1 to TRBJ2-5; 9 nucleotides line up with TRBD1. The length of the CDR3 is 15 residues. J lost 4 bases, V lost 4 bases, and 7 bases had no gene match. Germline CDR1 and CDR2: LGHDT and YNNKEL (reference sequence). The CDR3 DNA sequence: TGTGCCAGCAGCCGATCGACAGGGGGAGGAGAGACCCAGTACTTC. Translated: CASSRSTGGGETQYF.

This clonotype has ten or more counts. The chain couples TRBV7-2 to TRBJ2-1, with D maybe TRBD2 (5 bases). The CDR3 spans 19 residues. V gave up 0 bases and J gave up 2 bases, with 20 bases separating them. Germline CDR1 reads SGHTA; CDR2 reads FQGNSA. In nucleotides, the CDR3 is TGTGCCAGCAGCTTAGCGGTATCGACTATTCCTCGGCCCTACAATGAGCAGTTCTTC. Its translation: CASSLAVSTIPRPYNEQFF.

This clonotype came up many times. This chain joins TRBV6-2 or TRBV6-3 and TRBJ2-1; D uncertain. The CDR3 has 12 residues. Germline-derived CDR1 and CDR2 are MNHEY and SVGEGT. Deletions cut 2 bases from V and 9 bases from J, with 8 bases between. The CDR3 DNA is TGTGCCAGCAGTTACCCCACGTTTGAGCAGTTCTTC. It is translated as CASSYPTFEQFF.

This clonotype came up a few times. V is TRBV7-9 and J is TRBJ2-5; 11 nucleotides agree with TRBD2. Germline lookup yields CDR1 SEHNR and CDR2 FQNEAQ (reference sequence). Trimming at V came to 5 bases and at J to 2 bases, leaving 7 bases not matched to a gene. The CDR3 contains 16 residues. CDR3 sequence (DNA): TGTGCCAGCAGCCTACTAGCGGGAGTACGGCAAGAGACCCAGTACTTC. Its protein is CASSLLAGVRQETQYF.

About this clonotype: A read error is possible here, since a much larger clone lies one base away. Likely a read error: the CDR3 ends without its conserved phenylalanine or tryptophan. This chain joins TRBV28 and TRBJ2-1, with 8 bases lining up with TRBD2. Germline values: CDR1 MDHEN, CDR2 SYDVKM. CDR3 size: 15 residues. V lost 8 bases, J lost 9 bases, and 15 bases stayed unmatched. CDR3 DNA sequence: TGTGCCAGCCTACTCCCTAGCGGGTCCCTCGGTGAGCAGTTCTTA. It is translated as CASLLPSGSLGEQFL.

The chain links TRBV20-1 to TRBJ1-4; D is perhaps TRBD1 (6 bases). This CDR3 has 14 residues. CDR1 DFQATT and CDR2 SNEGSKA come from the germline V gene (reference sequence). V was shortened by 0 bases and J by 8 bases, with 13 bases between the two germline ends. CDR3 amino acids: CSAREWGRGEKLFF. The CDR3 DNA reads as TGCAGTGCTAGAGAGTGGGGCAGGGGCGAAAAACTGTTTTTT.

The table lists this clonotype with many counts. The chain uses TRBV12-3 or TRBV12-4 and TRBJ2-7; 7 bases are a match to TRBD2. V lost 1 base, J lost 3 bases, and 3 bases stayed unmatched. There are 14 residues in the CDR3. The CDR3 DNA follows: TGTGCCAGCAGTTTAGAGCGGGGCATCTACGAGCAGTACTTC. Translated: CASSLERGIYEQYF.

The sample holds many counts of this clonotype. The chain uses TRBV28 and TRBJ1-1; D perhaps matches TRBD1 (6 bases). The V end lost 5 bases, the J end lost 10 bases, and 26 bases lay between the germline ends. Germline V gives CDR1 MDHEN, CDR2 SYDVKM. The CDR3 has 16 amino acids. CDR3 sequence reads: CASSPSRQAPRARAFF. The CDR3 DNA sequence: TGTGCCAGCAGTCCTTCGAGACAGGCCCCGCGGGCTCGAGCTTTCTTT.

This clonotype was picked up many times. This chain joins TRBV28 and TRBJ2-7; TRBD1 or TRBD2 may be the D gene (6 bases each). The CDR3 totals 14 residues. V shed 6 bases and J shed 7 bases, with 19 bases lying between them. CDR1 and CDR2 from the germline V gene are MDHEN and SYDVKM. CDR3 bases: TGTGCCAGCAGCTTAGCAGGGGACTCCTCGGAGCAGTACTTC. Translating gives CASSLAGDSSEQYF.

This clonotype was recorded a few times. The chain joins TRBV6-2 or TRBV6-3 to TRBJ1-2; no clear D gene. V dropped 6 bases and J dropped 3 bases, with 20 bases sitting between them. The CDR3 consists of 16 residues. CDR1 MNHEY and CDR2 SVGEGT come from the germline V gene. The CDR3 coding sequence is TGTGCCAGCAGCTACCCATTAGGTGTTGGGGACTATGGCTACACCTTC. Protein sequence: CASSYPLGVGDYGYTF.

In this sample, this clonotype turned up many times. This chain joins TRBV29-1 and TRBJ2-5; TRBD2 matches at 11 bases. Germline V gene sequence: CDR1 SQVTM, CDR2 ANQGSEA. CDR3 length equals 14 residues. The trim removed 7 bases at V and 5 bases at J, leaving 9 bases unmatched. The CDR3 region has the DNA TGCAGCGCCCCCTCACTAGCGGGAGTGGAGACCCAGTACTTC. Encoded protein: CSAPSLAGVETQYF.

The CDR3 DNA reads as TGTGCCAGCAGCTTACCCGGGACTACCTTCAATGAGCAGTTCTTC. Protein sequence: CASSLPGTTFNEQFF. The V gene is TRBV11-2, the J gene TRBJ2-1, with 7 bases lining up with TRBD2. The CDR3 spans 15 residues. V dropped 2 bases and J dropped 6; count of bases not matched to a gene: 7. The germline V gene has CDR1 SGHAT and CDR2 FQNNGV.

The chain combines TRBV12-3 or TRBV12-4 with TRBJ1-2; D remains unclear. V was cut by 6 bases and J by 7 bases, with 21 bases left in between. The CDR3 consists of 15 residues. CDR3 residues: CASRPVRLDTTGYTF. The CDR3 DNA is TGTGCCAGCAGGCCGGTGAGATTAGACACGACTGGCTACACCTTC.

This clonotype was observed many times. The gene calls are TRBV3-1 and TRBJ1-3; no clear D. Germline CDR1 reads LGHDT; CDR2 reads YNNKEL (reference sequence). Trimming removed 0 bases from V and 0 bases from J, with 12 bases in between. This CDR3 has 17 residues. CDR3 sequence reads: CASSQEGTRVSGNTIYF. In nucleotides, the CDR3 is TGTGCCAGCAGCCAAGAAGGTACCAGAGTCTCTGGAAACACCATATATTTT. The full variable domain, rest sourced from reference TRBV3-1 and TRBJ1-3, is DTAVSQTPKYLVTQMGNDKSIKCEQNLGHDTMYWYKQDSKKFLKIMFSYNNKELIINETVPNRFSPKSPDKAHLNLHINSLELGDSAVYFCASSQEGTRVSGNTIYFGEGSWLTVV.

This clonotype was seen repeatedly, ten times or more. The chain recombines TRBV29-1 with TRBJ1-1, with TRBD1 as a possible D gene (5 bases). The length of the CDR3 is 13 residues. Per germline, CDR1 SQVTM and CDR2 ANQGSEA. V gave up 3 bases and J gave up 4 bases, with 12 bases separating them. The CDR3 nucleotides read TGCAGCGTTGATGCCAGGGCGGGCACTGAAGCTTTCTTT. Amino acid sequence: CSVDARAGTEAFF.

This clonotype was counted between two and nine times. This chain joins TRBV27 and TRBJ1-1, with TRBD1 matching over 8 bases. CDR1 and CDR2 (germline): MNHEY, SMNVEV (reference sequence). J lost 5 bases, V lost 4 bases, and 12 bases had no gene match. This CDR3 contains 16 residues. The CDR3 protein is CASSSGSDREATEAFF. The CDR3, as DNA: TGTGCCAGCAGTTCCGGATCGGACAGGGAGGCGACTGAAGCTTTCTTT.

The chain joins TRBV4-3 to TRBJ2-1; 10 positions match TRBD2. Trimming cost V 0 bases and J 4 bases; bases outside gene matches: 6. Per the germline V gene, CDR1 is LGHNA and CDR2 is YSLEER. CDR3 length equals 17 residues. The CDR3 region has the DNA TGCGCCAGCAGCCAAGATACGGGACTAGCGAGGTACAATGAGCAGTTCTTC. It codes for CASSQDTGLARYNEQFF.

The chain couples TRBV20-1 to TRBJ1-1, with D possibly being TRBD1 (5 bases). Trimming cost V 3 bases and J 10 bases, with 18 bases left between them. The CDR3 consists of 13 residues. Looked up from germline, CDR1 is DFQATT and CDR2 is SNEGSKA (reference sequence). This CDR3 reads CSASAPGHYGAFF. Here the CDR3 DNA reads TGCAGTGCTAGTGCGCCAGGGCACTACGGAGCTTTCTTT.

The chain uses TRBV25-1 and TRBJ2-7; 8 bases match TRBD1. The CDR3 sequence is 15 residues long. Trimming removed 3 bases from V and 0 bases from J; junction bases left unmatched: 4. Germline V lookup: CDR1 MGHDK, CDR2 SYGVNS. CDR3 region: CASSDPGQDSYEQYF. CDR3 in DNA: TGTGCCAGCAGTGATCCGGGACAGGACTCCTACGAGCAGTACTTC.

In this sample, this clonotype turned up many times. The rearrangement joins TRBV24-1 to TRBJ2-1; 9 bases are shared with TRBD1. The ends lost 4 bases at V and 5 bases at J; junction bases unmatched: 5. Germline-derived CDR1 and CDR2 are KGHDR and SFDVKD. The CDR3 is 15 residues long. The CDR3 DNA is TGTGCCACCAGTGAACCCGGGACAGGGAACAATGAGCAGTTCTTC. This codes for CATSEPGTGNNEQFF.

The chain couples TRBV6-1 to TRBJ2-2; the D gene is possibly TRBD2 (5 bases). The CDR3 extends over 13 amino acids. V lost 5 bases to trimming and J lost 6 bases, with 10 bases between them. Germline V gives CDR1 MNHNS, CDR2 SASEGT. The CDR3 sequence is CASSFGVAGELFF. In nucleotides, the CDR3 is TGTGCCAGCAGTTTCGGGGTGGCCGGGGAGCTGTTTTTT.

There are many counts of this clonotype. V usage is TRBV27 and J usage is TRBJ2-7; D possibly corresponds to TRBD1 (5 bases). The CDR3 consists of 12 residues. Germline lookup yields CDR1 MNHEY and CDR2 SMNVEV (reference sequence). The V gene lost 6 bases and the J gene lost 3 bases, with 9 bases spanning the gap. The CDR3 DNA follows: TGTGCCAGCAGGGGAACAGGCTACGAGCAGTACTTC. Translation: CASRGTGYEQYF.

The table lists this clonotype with many counts. This chain uses TRBV3-1 with TRBJ2-3, with 7 nucleotides matching TRBD2. Germline V lookup: CDR1 LGHDT, CDR2 YNNKEL (reference sequence). Trimming took 3 bases from V and 1 from J; bases not matched to a gene: 1. The CDR3 spans 14 residues. The CDR3 loop is CASSHTSGTDTQYF. CDR3 nucleotides: TGTGCCAGCAGCCACACTAGCGGCACAGATACGCAGTATTTT.

This clonotype was seen at least ten times. This chain connects TRBV6-1 to TRBJ2-7; a weak D match, TRBD1 (5 bases). V dropped 6 bases and J dropped 2 bases, with 17 bases sitting between them. The germline V gene encodes CDR1 MNHNS and CDR2 SASEGT. The CDR3 contains 15 residues. CDR3 DNA: TGTGCCAGCAGCCCGTCGACAGCGCGCGCCTACGAGCAGTACTTC. Residues: CASSPSTARAYEQYF.

This clonotype has ten or more counts. This rearrangement joins TRBV28 to TRBJ2-5; tentatively, D is TRBD1 (6 bases). This CDR3 region has 14 residues. Looked up from germline, CDR1 is MDHEN and CDR2 is SYDVKM. V was clipped by 7 bases and J by 5 bases, with 17 bases between them. CDR3 DNA sequence: TGTGCCAGCAATAACAACAGGGTTGGGGAGACCCAGTACTTC. It codes for CASNNNRVGETQYF.

Only a few counts were recorded for this clonotype. This chain links TRBV7-9 with TRBJ2-2; possibly TRBD2 for D (5 bases). This CDR3 has 15 residues. The V end lost 1 base, the J end lost 4 bases, and 10 bases lay between the germline ends. Germline loops: CDR1 SEHNR, CDR2 FQNEAQ (reference sequence). CDR3 sequence reads: CASSLDWSGTGELFF. CDR3 coding DNA: TGTGCCAGCAGCTTAGACTGGAGCGGCACCGGGGAGCTGTTTTTT.

This rearrangement joins TRBV28 to TRBJ2-7; D is perhaps TRBD2 (5 bases). CDR1 and CDR2 from the germline V gene are MDHEN and SYDVKM. The CDR3 sequence is 14 residues long. The V end was cut by 11 bases, the J end by 2 bases, with 19 bases between. CDR3 in DNA: TGTGCCTCCCACCCCATAGGAGGAGCCTACGAGCAGTACTTC. The encoded protein is CASHPIGGAYEQYF.

The sample holds a few counts of this clonotype. The J gene is TRBJ2-5, the V gene TRBV7-9; D might be TRBD2 (6 bases). Germline loops: CDR1 SEHNR, CDR2 FQNEAQ (reference sequence). The CDR3 sequence is 14 residues long. The V and J ends lost 9 bases and 1 base respectively, with 15 bases between them. CDR3 protein: CASSIGGIQETQYF. The CDR3 DNA follows: TGTGCCAGTAGTATAGGCGGGATCCAAGAGACCCAGTACTTC.

Comments on this clonotype: Relative to the germline gene, one junction end is altered; a read error may explain this. This chain connects TRBV6-5 to TRBJ1-2; TRBD1 aligns across 9 bases. CDR1 is MNHEY and CDR2 is SVGAGI in the germline V gene. The CDR3 is made up of 15 amino acids. The CDR3 protein is CAGSYSPGTGHGYTF. The CDR3, as DNA: TGTGCCGGCAGTTACAGTCCCGGGACAGGGCATGGCTACACCTTC.

This clonotype was counted a few times. The CDR3 loop is CASRFDSAAFQETQYF. The CDR3 DNA reads TGTGCCAGCAGATTTGACAGCGCAGCCTTCCAAGAGACCCAGTACTTC. The chain couples TRBV6-2 or TRBV6-3 to TRBJ2-5; D possibly corresponds to TRBD1 (5 bases). Trimming took 6 bases from V and 1 from J, leaving 18 bases between them. Germline V lookup: CDR1 MNHEY, CDR2 SVGEGT. The CDR3 has 16 residues.